The 11 T cell receptor beta chains given below trace back to one sample, sequenced in a study of CD8 T cells in Susac syndrome. cDNA came from roughly 0.53 to 1 ug RNA primed by random hexamers. Each CDR3 protein gets one entry after TCRdb re-called the immunoSEQ multiplex PCR reads with MiXCR. The repertoire consists of about 250,000 distinct CDR3 sequences, with 80% to 95% occurring once and the leading ten covering 0.065% to 0.075%. Material for sequencing was CD4+ T cells from PBMCs. These receptors originate from a human donor with multiple sclerosis.

The chain carries TRBV10-2 and TRBJ1-5; D may be TRBD1 (5 bases). Germline CDR1 and CDR2: WSHSY and SAAADI. CDR3 length: 13 amino acids. With 3 bases removed from V and 8 bases from J, the gap between germline ends came to 11 bases. The CDR3 protein is CASSDGAREPQHF. In DNA, the CDR3 is TGCGCCAGCAGTGACGGGGCCAGGGAGCCCCAGCATTTT.

The rearrangement joins TRBV20-1 to TRBJ2-5; D gene uncertain. Germline V lookup: CDR1 DFQATT, CDR2 SNEGSKA (reference sequence). The CDR3 has 11 residues. V was pared by 7 bases and J by 4 bases, with 10 bases between. The CDR3, as DNA: TGCAGTGGGCAGTCAGGAGAGACCCAGTACTTC. Protein sequence: CSGQSGETQYF.

For the CDR3, the DNA is TGTGCCAGCAGCCTCAGGGTAGCGAACACCGGGGAGCTGTTTTTT. Amino acid sequence: CASSLRVANTGELFF. The genes are TRBV12-3 or TRBV12-4 and TRBJ2-2, with D tentatively TRBD1 (5 bases). The CDR3 is 15 amino acids. Trimming left V 6 bases short and J 0 bases short, with 11 bases between.

This clonotype appeared a single time. The chain uses TRBV10-3 and TRBJ2-1; tentatively, D is TRBD1 (6 bases). Germline values: CDR1 ENHRY, CDR2 SYGVKD. With 6 bases removed from V and 5 bases from J, the gap between germline ends came to 11 bases. This CDR3 contains 13 residues. As DNA, the CDR3 is TGTGCCATCAGAGTAACAGGGCACAATGAGCAGTTCTTC. This encodes CAIRVTGHNEQFF.

The gene calls are TRBV10-3 and TRBJ1-1; D remains ambiguous. The CDR3 is made up of 14 amino acids. V gave up 3 bases and J gave up 0 bases, with 8 bases separating them. The germline CDR1 and CDR2 sequences are ENHRY and SYGVKD. The CDR3 region is CAISEVQMNTEAFF. The CDR3 coding sequence is TGTGCCATCAGTGAAGTACAGATGAACACTGAAGCTTTCTTT.

The chain uses TRBV7-8 and TRBJ2-3; D is uncertain. V gave up 3 bases and J gave up 4 bases, with 17 bases separating them. CDR3 length equals 16 residues. Germline-derived CDR1 and CDR2 are SGHVS and FQNEAQ. This CDR3 reads CASSLSRYGPADTQYF. The CDR3 DNA reads as TGTGCCAGCAGCTTGAGCCGATATGGACCAGCAGATACGCAGTATTTT.

The rearrangement joins TRBV23-1 to TRBJ2-5, with 8 bases lining up with TRBD1. TRBV23-1 has ORF status, its function being uncertain. With 4 bases clipped from V and 2 bases from J, the junction kept 6 bases outside the gene matches. The CDR3 has 15 amino acids. The CDR3 protein is CASSRQQGDQETQYF. CDR3 DNA sequence: TGCGCCAGCAGTCGCCAACAGGGGGATCAAGAGACCCAGTACTTC.

The chain links TRBV6-5 to TRBJ1-2, with unresolved D. There are 13 residues in the CDR3. The V and J ends lost 5 bases and 6 bases respectively, with 13 bases between them. From germline, CDR1 is MNHEY and CDR2 SVGAGI. This CDR3 is CASSLSQRDGYTF. Here the CDR3 DNA reads TGTGCCAGCAGTCTGAGCCAACGCGATGGCTACACCTTC.

J is TRBJ2-7 and V is TRBV11-2, with 7 positions matching TRBD2. This CDR3 comprises 17 residues. The ends lost 0 bases at V and 1 base at J; junction bases unmatched: 9. CDR1 SGHAT and CDR2 FQNNGV come from the germline V gene. CDR3 nucleotide sequence: TGTGCCAGCAGCTTAGACCGTGGAGCGGGGCAATCCTACGAGCAGTACTTC. Its translation is CASSLDRGAGQSYEQYF.

The chain carries TRBV7-9 and TRBJ1-2, with 7 bases identical to TRBD1. The CDR3 has 16 amino acids. Germline-derived CDR1 and CDR2 are SEHNR and FQNEAQ (reference sequence). V was clipped by 5 bases and J by 2 bases; unmatched bases: 11. Here the CDR3 DNA reads TGTGCCAGCAGCCCAGGGGGGCAGGCGTTAAACTATGGCTACACCTTC. Its protein product is CASSPGGQALNYGYTF.

The rearrangement joins TRBV24-1 to TRBJ2-2; TRBD2 agrees at 10 bases. The junction had 2 bases not matched to a gene; V was cut back by 5 bases and J by 6 bases. CDR1 and CDR2 from the germline V gene are KGHDR and SFDVKD. The CDR3 is 14 residues long. CDR3: CATSGGTSAGELFF. The CDR3, as DNA: TGTGCCACCAGTGGCGGGACTAGCGCCGGGGAGCTGTTTTTT.